This T cell receptor beta chain was sequenced in a study of vaccination and CD4 T cells after COVID-19. About the research overall: Two Hispanic individuals were among six male and four female convalescent patients. Overlapping SARS-CoV-2, HCoV-NL63, HCoV-OC43 and HCoV-229E spike peptides stimulated the cells. Investigators drew the post-COVID samples a median approximately 92 days after diagnosis, with a range of 35 to 161.

Sequencing of cultured CD4+ T cell DNA used the Oncomine TCR Beta short-read assay. TCRdb ran MiXCR on the PCR reads and lists one entry per CDR3 protein. The table shows 25,000 to 30,000 distinct CDR3 sequences, with about two thirds occurring only once. Remarks on this clonotype: Its target is unknown.

Germline V lookup: CDR1 KGHSH, CDR2 LQKENI. The CDR3 totals 13 residues. V lost 8 bases and J 5 bases, leaving 13 bases between the germline ends. Treatment indicated: approximately nine-day PBMC culture with coronavirus spike peptide pools or control peptides (ViraFEST assay). The chain links TRBV18 to TRBJ1-5, with D perhaps matching TRBD1 (5 bases). This TCR was recovered from a human donor who received a COVID-19 vaccine. Sample: CD4+ T cells from blood, cultured in vitro, taken after SARS-CoV-2 vaccination. CDR3 in amino acids: CASTPDTYQPQHF. Written as DNA, the CDR3 is TGTGCCAGCACCCCGGACACGTATCAGCCCCAGCATTTT.